This T cell receptor (beta chain) was recovered during a study of cytomegalovirus exposure and HLA in healthy donors. CDR1 SGHTA and CDR2 FQGNSA come from the germline V gene. V shed 0 bases, J shed 7 bases, and the junction held 10 bases outside the gene matches. This CDR3 region has 17 residues. Primers included in the PCR were 60 Vbeta and 13 Jbeta primers. The assay was immunoSEQ multiplex PCR, and TCRdb's table has in-frame clones only and misses some. Of some 120,000 clones in the sample, over 70% were seen once. At sampling all donors were nominally healthy, likely with unrecorded immune exposures. The study's findings and limits: While the bulk of TCR sequences proved rare, some public TCRs turned up in many donors.

This clone was counted a few times. Antigen specificity is unknown. This sequence joins TRBV7-2 and TRBJ2-2; the match to TRBD2 covers 8 bases. Material: PBMCs. The TCR originated in a man aged 25-45 years in good health and CMV-seronegative. The CDR3 loop is CASSLAIGGGFGGELFF. The CDR3, as DNA: TGTGCCAGCAGCTTAGCTATTGGCGGGGGGTTTGGCGGGGAGCTGTTTTTT.